The 27 T cell receptor beta chains reported below all come from one sample, sequenced in a study of T cell clonality in common variable immunodeficiency. Study-level points and caveats: Reportedly, TCR beta sequences from common variable immunodeficiency showed fewer deletions and N-nucleotide insertions.

Their cognate antigens are unknown. Using immunoSEQ multiplex PCR, the repertoire was profiled, and TCRdb retains in-frame clones only, with some absent. The table lists around 30,000 clones, with no singletons. Sequenced sample: peripheral blood mononuclear cells. Receptors originate from a human donor with common variable immunodeficiency.

This clone was detected a few times. From the germline J gene comes the end of the CDR3, since the read stops 3 residues before it. The chain employs TRBV5-1 and TRBJ2-4, with 12 positions matching TRBD2. The CDR3 consists of 15 residues. Germline V gene sequence: CDR1 SGHRS, CDR2 YFSETQ. CDR3 amino acids: CASSPASGRAPDQYF. CDR3 DNA (partial): TGCGCCAGCAGCCCCGCTAGCGGGAGGGCCCCCGAT.

This clone was picked up many times. The read ends 3 residues before the CDR3 terminus; that terminus is restored from the germline J gene. The rearrangement joins TRBV2 to TRBJ1-4; D unresolved. Per the germline V gene, CDR1 is SNHLY and CDR2 is FYNNEI. The V and J ends lost 6 bases and 5 bases respectively, with 19 bases between them. The CDR3 is made up of 16 amino acids. CDR3 sequence: CASRSPYSFPNEKLFF. The CDR3 DNA, read in part, is TGTGCCAGCAGATCCCCCTACAGCTTTCCAAATGAAAAA.

This clone was seen at least ten times. The observed sequence ends 3 residues before the CDR3 terminus, with the missing tail filled in from the germline J gene. The chain employs TRBV10-3 and TRBJ2-3; 12 positions agree with TRBD2. The junction had 4 bases not matched to a gene; V was cut back by 4 bases and J by 2 bases. This CDR3 spans 16 amino acids. Germline V gene data show CDR1 as ENHRY and CDR2 as SYGVKD. This CDR3 is CAISAWTSGNTDTQYF. The covered CDR3 bases are TGTGCCATCAGTGCCTGGACTAGCGGGAACACAGATACG.

This clone has only a few counts. The read stops 3 residues short of the end of the CDR3; the missing end is completed from the germline J gene. The chain recombines TRBV20-1 with TRBJ2-7; tentative D call: TRBD1 (6 bases). Trimming left V 0 bases short and J 3 bases short, with 9 bases between. The CDR3 contains 13 residues. Germline CDR1 and CDR2: DFQATT and SNEGSKA (reference sequence). The CDR3 sequence is CSARDSRGYEQYF. Partial CDR3 DNA: TGCAGTGCTAGAGATTCCAGGGGCTACGAG.

This clone turned up a few times. CDR3 protein: CASSYPTSGRVYEQFF. The CDR3 DNA, read in part, is TGTGCCAGCAGTTACCCAACTAGCGGGAGGGTGTATGAG. The chain couples TRBV6-7 to TRBJ2-1; 13 nucleotides match TRBD2. The read stops 3 residues short of the end of the CDR3; the missing end is completed from the germline J gene. TRBV6-7 is filed as an ORF, its function uncertain. After removal of 2 bases from V and 8 bases from J, the junction contained 6 bases not matched to a gene. The CDR3 has 16 amino acids.

Many counts were recorded for this clone. The read comes to an end 3 residues before the CDR3 does, leaving the germline J gene to fill in the end. The chain combines TRBV7-2 with TRBJ2-3, with D perhaps matching TRBD2 (6 bases). This CDR3 region has 14 residues. CDR1 SGHTA and CDR2 FQGNSA come from the germline V gene. Trimming pared 11 bases from V and 0 bases from J, leaving 15 bases between. The covered CDR3 bases are TGTGCCTGGGGTGGAGGGACTAGCACAGATACG. The encoded protein is CAWGGGTSTDT. The full-length CDR3 reads as CAWGGGTSTDTQYF.

Remarks on this clone: The DNA ends 3 residues before the CDR3 does, and the rest of the CDR3 is filled in from the germline J gene. The chain has TRBV6-2 or TRBV6-3 and TRBJ1-5, with TRBD1 matching 9 bases. Germline V gene sequence: CDR1 MNHEY, CDR2 SVGEGT. V dropped 0 bases and J dropped 4; count of bases not matched to a gene: 7. The CDR3 covers 17 residues. The part of the CDR3 DNA that was read is TGTGCCAGCAGTTACTCCAGGGGGACAGGGCCTAATCAGCCC. Translating it yields CASSYSRGTGPNQP. The CDR3 as a whole reads CASSYSRGTGPNQPQHF.

This clone has a count of ten or more. The CDR3 goes on 3 residues after the read ends, and that part is filled in from the germline J gene. The chain links TRBV19 to TRBJ2-1, with 12 bases that match TRBD2. With V trimmed by 3 bases and J by 7 bases, 4 bases remained unmatched. Looked up from germline, CDR1 is LNHDA and CDR2 is SQIVND (reference sequence). This CDR3 contains 15 residues. Incomplete CDR3 DNA: TGTGCCAGTAGTATCCTAGCGGGAGGGGAGAATGAG. Its translation: CASSILAGGENE. The entire CDR3 protein reads CASSILAGGENEQFF.

This clone showed up many times. The read ends 3 residues before the CDR3 terminus; that terminus is restored from the germline J gene. The chain joins TRBV5-1 to TRBJ2-7, with 7 bases identical to TRBD2. Germline V CDR1 and CDR2: SGHRS, YFSETQ. The trim removed 2 bases at V and 5 bases at J, leaving 7 bases unmatched. The CDR3 spans 14 residues. CDR3 in amino acids: CASSLRDYRDEQYF. CDR3 DNA (partial): TGCGCCAGCAGCTTACGGGACTACCGAGACGAG.

Concerning this clone itself: From the germline J gene comes the end of the CDR3, since the read stops 3 residues before it. The chain couples TRBV7-3 to TRBJ2-1; TRBD2 is a possible D gene (6 bases). CDR1 is SGHTA and CDR2 is FQGTGA in the germline V gene. V shed 5 bases and J shed 6 bases, with 14 bases lying between them. The CDR3 covers 14 residues. The part of the CDR3 DNA that was read is TGTGCCAGCAGCCCTGGGACTCATTTCAATGAG. It translates to CASSPGTHFNE. The whole CDR3 sequence reads CASSPGTHFNEQFF.

In regard to this clone: The sequenced fragment ends 3 residues before the CDR3 boundary, so the rest is inferred from the germline J gene. The chain combines TRBV19 with TRBJ2-5, with 10 bases lining up with TRBD2. J lost 5 bases, V lost 5 bases, and 11 bases had no gene match. The CDR3 is 16 amino acids. The V gene's germline CDR1 is LNHDA and CDR2 SQIVND (reference sequence). The CDR3 spells CASSVASGSFRETQYF. CDR3 bases read: TGTGCCAGTAGTGTCGCTAGCGGGAGCTTTCGGGAGACC.

Many counts were recorded for this clone. Sequencing ends 3 residues short of the CDR3 end; the germline J gene provides the rest. V usage is TRBV7-9 and J usage is TRBJ2-5; 8 nucleotides align to TRBD2. J gave up 3 bases and V 4 bases, and 1 base lay outside the gene matches. The CDR3 length is 13 residues. Germline CDR1 SEHNR, CDR2 FQNEAQ (reference sequence). Incomplete CDR3 DNA: TGTGCCAGCAGCTCGGGGGGGGAAGAGACC. It encodes CASSSGGEET. The whole CDR3 is CASSSGGEETQYF.

In its sample, this clone was seen many times. The read terminates 3 residues before the CDR3 end, so the remaining end is supplied by the germline J gene. V and J are TRBV23-1 and TRBJ2-3, with 7 bases fitting TRBD2. TRBV23-1 is an ORF; its function is uncertain. The CDR3 extends over 15 amino acids. Trimming at V came to 4 bases and at J to 3 bases, leaving 7 bases not matched to a gene. The CDR3 sequence: CASSLAGEPTDTQYF. The part of the CDR3 DNA that was read is TGCGCCAGCAGTCTTGCGGGAGAGCCAACAGATACG.

A note on this clone: The CDR3 end falls 3 residues outside the read, so it is completed with the germline J gene. The chain joins TRBV11-3 to TRBJ2-7, with D possibly matching TRBD1 (6 bases). The CDR3 runs 13 residues. Germline loops: CDR1 SGHNT, CDR2 YENEEA. The ends were cut back, 3 bases at V and 3 bases at J, with 9 bases in the middle. The CDR3 here is CASSFSRGYEQYF. The CDR3 DNA, read in part, is TGTGCCAGCAGCTTTTCCAGGGGCTACGAG.

This clone was picked up a small number of times. The DNA ends 3 residues before the CDR3 does, and the rest of the CDR3 is filled in from the germline J gene. The same CDR3 arises from other DNA sequences in this sample as well. The rearrangement uses TRBV30 and TRBJ2-7, with TRBD2 matching 10 bases. Germline CDR1 and CDR2: GTSNPN and SVGIG (reference sequence). This CDR3 comprises 15 residues. The trim removed 0 bases at V and 4 bases at J, leaving 6 bases unmatched. The DNA read from the CDR3 is TGTGCCTGGAGTGTAAGCGGGAGGGTCTCTTACGAG. Its translation is CAWSVSGRVSYE. The entire CDR3 protein reads CAWSVSGRVSYEQYF.

This clone was recorded at least ten times. The CDR3 DNA, read in part, is TGTGCCAGTATCCGGTTGTTCAGGGGCGCTGACACTGAA. It translates to CASIRLFRGADTE. The whole CDR3 sequence is CASIRLFRGADTEAFF. V and J are TRBV19 and TRBJ1-1; possible D gene TRBD1, 6 bases. The read terminates 3 residues ahead of where the CDR3 ends, so the germline J gene completes it. CDR3 length equals 16 residues. CDR1 is LNHDA and CDR2 is SQIVND in the germline V gene (reference sequence). Trimming took off 7 bases at V and 3 bases at J, with 21 bases between the two ends.

This clone was counted at least ten times. The read terminates 3 residues ahead of where the CDR3 ends, so the germline J gene completes it. The chain is built from TRBV11-2 and TRBJ1-2, with D perhaps TRBD1 (6 bases). V dropped 5 bases and J dropped 4 bases, with 17 bases sitting between them. The CDR3 is made up of 15 amino acids. The germline CDR1 and CDR2 sequences are SGHAT and FQNNGV. This CDR3 is CASSKGGGRGYGYTF. Incomplete CDR3 DNA: TGTGCCAGCAGCAAAGGCGGGGGGCGGGGCTATGGC. Full variable domain (remainder filled in from reference TRBV11-2 and TRBJ1-2): EAGVAQSPRYKIIEKRQSVAFWCNPISGHATLYWYQQILGQGPKLLIQFQNNGVVDDSQLPKDRFSAERLKGVDSTLKIQPAKLEDSAVYLCASSKGGGRGYGYTFGSGTRLTVV.

This clone was seen at least ten times. The read terminates 3 residues before the CDR3 end, so the remaining end is supplied by the germline J gene. The V call is TRBV30, the J call TRBJ1-5; TRBD1 is a possible D gene (6 bases). CDR3 length: 15 residues. V gave up 0 bases and J gave up 2 bases, with 11 bases separating them. The germline V gene encodes CDR1 GTSNPN and CDR2 SVGIG (reference sequence). The part of the CDR3 DNA that was read is TGTGCCTGGAGTGTAAGGGGGATTGGCAATCAGCCC. It codes for CAWSVRGIGNQP. The entire CDR3 is CAWSVRGIGNQPQHF.

This clone has at least ten counts. Read sequence stops 3 residues before the CDR3 end, and the germline J gene provides the missing end. This chain links TRBV7-8 with TRBJ2-7; 10 nucleotides match TRBD2. Germline V lookup: CDR1 SGHVS, CDR2 FQNEAQ. The CDR3 contains 18 residues. The ends lost 5 bases at V and 0 bases at J; junction bases unmatched: 13. This chain's CDR3 is CASSRQSGTSASSYEQYF. The sequenced CDR3 bases are TGTGCCAGCAGCCGGCAATCCGGGACTAGCGCTAGCTCCTACGAG.

At least ten counts were recorded for this clone. The read finishes 3 residues shy of the CDR3 end, and the germline J gene is used to complete it. The rearrangement links TRBV20-1 to TRBJ2-3, with a weak D call TRBD2 (6 bases). Between the trimmed V and J ends, which lost 6 bases and 4 bases, there was a span of 11 bases. This CDR3 has 12 amino acids. Germline-derived CDR1 and CDR2 are DFQATT and SNEGSKA (reference sequence). The CDR3 DNA, read in part, is TGCAGTGCGACGGAGGGTTCAGATACG. Protein product: CSATEGSDT. Given in full, the CDR3 is CSATEGSDTQYF.

This clone was found a few times. The CDR3 end falls 3 residues outside the read, so it is completed with the germline J gene. V gene TRBV19 combines with J gene TRBJ2-1; perhaps TRBD1 as D (5 bases). V was clipped by 10 bases and J by 2 bases, with 18 bases between them. The CDR3 runs 15 residues. Germline V lookup: CDR1 LNHDA, CDR2 SQIVND (reference sequence). The covered CDR3 bases are TGTGCCACCTCAACGACAGATACCGCCTACAATGAG. Translation gives CATSTTDTAYNE. The CDR3 reads in full as CATSTTDTAYNEQFF.

This clone was seen many times. From the germline J gene comes the end of the CDR3, since the read stops 3 residues before it. Other DNA sequences within the sample encode an identical CDR3. The chain uses TRBV29-1 and TRBJ2-6; possible D gene TRBD2, 5 bases. The germline V gene has CDR1 SQVTM and CDR2 ANQGSEA. This CDR3 is 13 amino acids long. Trimming stripped 6 bases from V and 2 bases from J, with 8 bases between. This chain's CDR3 is CSVAGAGANVLTF. The sequenced CDR3 bases are TGCAGCGTGGCCGGGGCTGGGGCCAACGTC.

The table lists this clone with a few counts. The read comes to an end 3 residues before the CDR3 does, leaving the germline J gene to fill in the end. The J gene is TRBJ2-7, the V gene TRBV29-1; D unclear. V was shortened by 3 bases and J by 0 bases, with 9 bases between the two germline ends. CDR1 is SQVTM and CDR2 is ANQGSEA in the germline V gene. The CDR3 totals 13 residues. The chain's CDR3 is CSVDGPSSYEQYF. The part of the CDR3 DNA that was read is TGCAGCGTTGATGGGCCCTCCTCCTACGAG.

This clone appeared a few times. The CDR3 goes on 3 residues after the read ends, and that part is filled in from the germline J gene. The J gene is TRBJ1-5, the V gene TRBV29-1; 7 nucleotides match TRBD1. J gave up 4 bases and V 5 bases, and 5 bases lay outside the gene matches. This CDR3 is 13 amino acids long. Germline CDR1 is SQVTM and CDR2 is ANQGSEA. This CDR3 is CSVQDRFNQPQHF. The DNA read from the CDR3 is TGCAGCGTTCAGGACAGGTTTAATCAGCCC.

This clone was counted many times. The CDR3 is cut off 3 residues early in the read; its end comes from the germline J gene. This chain joins TRBV18 and TRBJ2-5; D possibly corresponds to TRBD1 (6 bases). CDR1 is KGHSH, CDR2 LQKENI, per germline. Trimming took off 8 bases at V and 3 bases at J, with 13 bases between the two ends. The CDR3 is 13 residues long. The sequenced part of the CDR3 DNA is TGTGCCAGCATTGACAGGACTGAAGAGACC. Translated: CASIDRTEET. The CDR3 in its entirety is CASIDRTEETQYF.

This clone was picked up many times. With the read ending 3 residues before the CDR3 end, the germline J gene is used to fill in that end. The V and J genes are TRBV5-4 and TRBJ2-1; 9 bases are a match to TRBD2. CDR3 length: 16 residues. Germline CDR1 SGHNT, CDR2 YYREEE (reference sequence). Trimming cost V 2 bases and J 7 bases; bases outside gene matches: 10. The CDR3 region is CASSLYGLASLNEQFF. The CDR3 DNA, read in part, is TGTGCCAGCAGCTTATATGGACTAGCGAGTTTAAATGAG.

Regarding this clone: Sequencing ends 3 residues short of the CDR3 end; the germline J gene provides the rest. The chain links TRBV2 to TRBJ2-5; 7 bases map to TRBD1. Germline CDR1 SNHLY, CDR2 FYNNEI. Trimming removed 7 bases from V and 0 bases from J; junction bases left unmatched: 5. CDR3 length: 14 amino acids. The sequenced part of the CDR3 DNA is TGTGCCAGCATGCCCGACAGGGACCAAGAGACC. Translating it yields CASMPDRDQET. The CDR3 reads in full as CASMPDRDQETQYF. The variable domain in full, completed from reference TRBV2 and TRBJ2-5, reads EPEVTQTPSHQVTQMGQEVILRCVPISNHLYFYWYRQILGQKVEFLVSFYNNEISEKSEIFDDQFSVERPDGSNFTLKIRSTKLEDSAMYFCASMPDRDQETQYFGPGTRLLVL.